A single sample gave rise to the 13 T cell receptor beta chains below, sequenced in a study of blood T cell repertoires in COVID-19. Profiling relied on immunoSEQ multiplex PCR, and the TCRdb table lists in-frame clones only, not all of them. The table includes around 190,000 clones, around nine tenths detected once. The specimen was peripheral blood. The receptors were gathered from a man aged 18 to 35 with active or convalescent COVID-19.

The rearrangement links TRBV3-1 (or the pseudogene TRBV3-2) to TRBJ2-7; D gene unclear. Germline V gene sequence: CDR1 LGHDT, CDR2 YNNKEL (reference sequence). V was cut by 2 bases and J by 0 bases, with 8 bases left in between. This CDR3 comprises 14 residues. Here the CDR3 DNA reads TGTGCCAGCAGCCAATCCGTCGTCTCCTACGAGCAGTACTTC. Protein sequence: CASSQSVVSYEQYF.

The rearrangement links TRBV4-1 to TRBJ1-4; 12 nucleotides align to TRBD1. In germline, CDR1 is MGHRA, CDR2 YSYEKL. CDR3 length: 17 amino acids. The V segment lost 3 bases and the J segment 7 bases; nucleotides outside the gene matches: 9. The CDR3 DNA is TGCGCCAGCAGCCAGACCGGGACAGGGGGCGCCGGTGAAAAACTGTTTTTT. Its translation: CASSQTGTGGAGEKLFF.

The CDR3 nucleotides read TGTGCCAGCAGTTTGGGATCGGGGGATAACACTGAAGCTTTCTTT. Its translation is CASSLGSGDNTEAFF. V and J are TRBV27 and TRBJ1-1; D perhaps matches TRBD1 (5 bases). V was pared by 3 bases and J by 2 bases, with 13 bases between. CDR1 MNHEY and CDR2 SMNVEV come from the germline V gene (reference sequence). The CDR3 loop spans 15 amino acids.

The chain has TRBV30 and TRBJ1-5, with a weak D call TRBD1 (6 bases). From germline, CDR1 is GTSNPN and CDR2 SVGIG (reference sequence). The V end was cut by 0 bases, the J end by 3 bases, with 12 bases between. The CDR3 covers 15 residues. Here the CDR3 reads CAWSVLAGANQPQHF. The CDR3 nucleotides are TGTGCCTGGAGTGTCCTGGCAGGGGCCAATCAGCCCCAGCATTTT.

The chain uses TRBV3-1 (or the pseudogene TRBV3-2) and TRBJ2-5, with D tentatively TRBD1 (6 bases). CDR3 length: 14 amino acids. V dropped 3 bases and J dropped 2 bases, with 10 bases sitting between them. Germline V gene lookup returns CDR1 LGHDT and CDR2 YNNKEL (reference sequence). CDR3 sequence reads: CASSHRDRQETQYF. CDR3 nucleotide sequence: TGTGCCAGCAGCCATAGAGACAGGCAAGAGACCCAGTACTTC.

This chain links TRBV19 with TRBJ2-4; 8 bases map to TRBD1. J was trimmed by 2 bases and V by 5 bases; bases with no gene match: 8. This CDR3 spans 16 amino acids. CDR1 and CDR2 (germline): LNHDA, SQIVND (reference sequence). For the CDR3, the DNA is TGTGCCAGTAGTCCGTGGACAGGGCGAACCAAAAACATTCAGTACTTC. It is translated as CASSPWTGRTKNIQYF.

J is TRBJ1-1 and V is TRBV5-4; 7 bases are a match to TRBD1. The CDR3 is 15 amino acids. J lost 3 bases, V lost 4 bases, and 9 bases had no gene match. Germline-derived CDR1 and CDR2 are SGHNT and YYREEE (reference sequence). CDR3 region: CASSPDREVDTEAFF. The CDR3 nucleotides are TGTGCCAGCAGCCCTGACAGGGAAGTGGACACTGAAGCTTTCTTT.

The chain combines TRBV5-1 with TRBJ2-1; 8 bases fit TRBD2. V dropped 2 bases and J dropped 8; count of bases not matched to a gene: 9. CDR3 length: 15 amino acids. Germline CDR1 SGHRS, CDR2 YFSETQ. CDR3 in DNA: TGCGCCAGCAGCTTCCGGAGCGGGAGCGGCGATGAGCAGTTCTTC. It translates to CASSFRSGSGDEQFF. The full variable domain, rest sourced from reference TRBV5-1 and TRBJ2-1, is KAGVTQTPRYLIKTRGQQVTLSCSPISGHRSVSWYQQTPGQGLQFLFEYFSETQRNKGNFPGRFSGRQFSNSRSEMNVSTLELGDSALYLCASSFRSGSGDEQFFGPGTRLTVL.

V and J are TRBV5-1 and TRBJ2-3, with 7 bases matching TRBD1. CDR3 length equals 17 residues. The V gene's germline CDR1 is SGHRS and CDR2 YFSETQ. V dropped 0 bases and J dropped 0; count of bases not matched to a gene: 7. The CDR3 loop reads CASSLGGTVQSTDTQYF. The CDR3 DNA reads as TGCGCCAGCAGCTTGGGGGGGACAGTCCAGAGCACAGATACGCAGTATTTT. Together with reference TRBV5-1 and TRBJ2-3, the CDR3 gives the full variable domain: KAGVTQTPRYLIKTRGQQVTLSCSPISGHRSVSWYQQTPGQGLQFLFEYFSETQRNKGNFPGRFSGRQFSNSRSEMNVSTLELGDSALYLCASSLGGTVQSTDTQYFGPGTRLTVL.

The chain recombines TRBV2 with TRBJ1-1; 7 positions match TRBD1. From germline, CDR1 is SNHLY and CDR2 FYNNEI. V shed 8 bases and J 1 base; nucleotides not matched to a gene: 10. The CDR3 covers 15 residues. This chain's CDR3 is CASGGDRDGNTEAFF. In DNA, the CDR3 is TGTGCCAGCGGAGGAGACAGGGATGGGAACACTGAAGCTTTCTTT. The complete variable domain, with remaining parts taken from reference TRBV2 and TRBJ1-1, reads EPEVTQTPSHQVTQMGQEVILRCVPISNHLYFYWYRQILGQKVEFLVSFYNNEISEKSEIFDDQFSVERPDGSNFTLKIRSTKLEDSAMYFCASGGDRDGNTEAFFGQGTRLTVV.

This clone turned up a few times. This specimen includes other DNA sequences encoding the same CDR3. The gene calls are TRBV7-9 and TRBJ1-2; D is unresolved. V lost 1 base, J lost 2 bases, and 5 bases lay in between. CDR3 length: 13 amino acids. Per germline, CDR1 SEHNR and CDR2 FQNEAQ (reference sequence). Written as DNA, the CDR3 is TGTGCCAGCAGCTTAGGGCAGAACTATGGCTACACCTTC. This gives the protein CASSLGQNYGYTF.

The genes are TRBV6-2 or TRBV6-3 and TRBJ2-3; TRBD2 matches at 8 bases. The germline V gene encodes CDR1 MNHEY and CDR2 SVGEGT. The CDR3 has 16 residues. V gave up 8 bases and J gave up 2 bases; unmatched junction bases: 12. The CDR3 DNA sequence: TGTGCCAGCGGTTCTTCTAGCGGGTACAACACAGATACGCAGTATTTT. Its protein product is CASGSSSGYNTDTQYF.

This clone was counted only a few times. The V and J genes are TRBV6-1 and TRBJ1-5, with TRBD1 identical over 7 bases. The CDR3 is 16 amino acids. Trimming at V came to 3 bases and at J to 0 bases, leaving 5 bases not matched to a gene. In germline, CDR1 is MNHNS, CDR2 SASEGT. As DNA, the CDR3 is TGTGCCAGCAGTGACTTCTACAGGGGTAGCAATCAGCCCCAGCATTTT. This codes for CASSDFYRGSNQPQHF.